These 11 T cell receptor beta chains were sequenced from one sample in a study of blood T cell repertoires in COVID-19. The assay was immunoSEQ multiplex PCR, and TCRdb's table has in-frame clones only and misses some. The table includes 70,000 or so clones, 85% to 90% detected once. What was sequenced was peripheral blood. The receptors shown here come from a man aged 45 to 65 with acute or convalescent COVID-19.

The gene calls are TRBV7-8 and TRBJ1-1; weak D call: TRBD1 (5 bases). Germline assignment: CDR1 SGHVS and CDR2 FQNEAQ. The CDR3 consists of 15 residues. V lost 4 bases, J lost 0 bases, and 12 bases lay in between. This CDR3 is CASSSLDTLNTEAFF. DNA of the CDR3: TGTGCCAGCAGCTCTTTGGACACGCTGAACACTGAAGCTTTCTTT.

The chain uses TRBV18 and TRBJ2-1, with TRBD2 as a possible D gene (7 bases). The CDR3 sequence is 15 residues long. CDR1 is KGHSH, CDR2 LQKENI, per germline. The ends were cut back, 4 bases at V and 8 bases at J, with 18 bases in the middle. CDR3 nucleotides: TGTGCCAGCTCACGGGGGGGCCAGAGAAATGATGAGCAGTTCTTC. This codes for CASSRGGQRNDEQFF.

The chain recombines TRBV28 with TRBJ1-5; weak D call: TRBD1 (5 bases). V was trimmed by 6 bases and J by 7 bases, leaving 16 bases between them. Germline V gene lookup returns CDR1 MDHEN and CDR2 SYDVKM. There are 14 residues in the CDR3. For the CDR3, the DNA is TGTGCCAGCAGACGTGGCAACAGGAACCAGCCCCAGCATTTT. Residues: CASRRGNRNQPQHF.

DNA for the CDR3: TGTGCCAGCAGTTACTCGCAGGGGGAGGCTTCACCCCTCCACTTT. This translates into CASSYSQGEASPLHF. The rearrangement uses TRBV6-5 and TRBJ1-6; 7 positions agree with TRBD1. The trim removed 0 bases at V and 9 bases at J, leaving 5 bases unmatched. Per the germline V gene, CDR1 is MNHEY and CDR2 is SVGAGI. This CDR3 contains 15 residues.

This chain links TRBV11-2 with TRBJ2-1; tentative D call: TRBD1 (9 bases). Trimming pared 3 bases from V and 6 bases from J, leaving 27 bases between. CDR3 size: 19 residues. Germline CDR1 and CDR2: SGHAT and FQNNGV. The CDR3 protein is CASSLGQGKAGARFNEQFF. Written as DNA, the CDR3 is TGTGCCAGCAGCTTGGGACAGGGTAAAGCGGGAGCCAGGTTCAATGAGCAGTTCTTC.

This clone appeared a few times. V and J are TRBV10-1 and TRBJ2-2, with D unresolved. The CDR3 consists of 16 residues. The V and J ends lost 2 bases and 7 bases respectively, with 17 bases between them. CDR1 and CDR2 from the germline V gene are WNHNN and SYGVQD (reference sequence). The CDR3 is CASSEVLYPLSGELFF. The CDR3 nucleotides are TGCGCCAGCAGTGAGGTCCTCTACCCTTTGAGCGGGGAGCTGTTTTTT.

The rearrangement uses TRBV5-1 and TRBJ2-1; 13 bases match TRBD2. Losses at the gene ends were 3 bases for V and 9 bases for J; bases not matched to a gene: 6. Germline CDR1 reads SGHRS; CDR2 reads YFSETQ. This CDR3 region has 15 residues. The CDR3 nucleotides are TGCGCCAGCAGCTGGACTAGCGGGAGCGAAGCTGAGCAGTTCTTC. Residues: CASSWTSGSEAEQFF.

The J gene is TRBJ1-1, the V gene TRBV10-3; TRBD1 aligns across 9 bases. The junction had 9 bases not matched to a gene; V was cut back by 7 bases and J by 3 bases. CDR3 size: 15 residues. Germline values: CDR1 ENHRY, CDR2 SYGVKD. CDR3 bases: TGTGCCATCAAGGGGGACAGGGAGCTGGACACTGAAGCTTTCTTT. Translated: CAIKGDRELDTEAFF.

The genes are TRBV28 and TRBJ1-2, with D unclear. The germline V and J ends were trimmed by 2 bases and 2 bases, with 9 bases remaining between them. Germline CDR1 is MDHEN and CDR2 is SYDVKM. This CDR3 region has 14 residues. The CDR3 DNA reads TGTGCCAGCAGTTTAAACCCTACCAACTATGGCTACACCTTC. As protein: CASSLNPTNYGYTF.

The chain links TRBV7-9 to TRBJ2-7; D may be TRBD1 (7 bases). V was cut by 0 bases and J by 0 bases, with 18 bases left in between. From germline, CDR1 is SEHNR and CDR2 FQNEAQ (reference sequence). This CDR3 contains 18 residues. CDR3 DNA: TGTGCCAGCAGCTTAGCGGGGAGGACAGGTATGGCCTCCTACGAGCAGTACTTC. Residues: CASSLAGRTGMASYEQYF.

This chain uses TRBV7-3 with TRBJ2-5; 11 bases match TRBD2. Germline lookup yields CDR1 SGHTA and CDR2 FQGTGA. The CDR3 totals 17 residues. Germline trimming cut 0 bases from V and 4 bases from J; bases unmatched to any gene: 7. The CDR3 nucleotides are TGTGCCAGCAGCTTAACTCACGGGCTAGCGGGAGGAGAGACCCAGTACTTC. As protein: CASSLTHGLAGGETQYF. Filled out from reference TRBV7-3 and TRBJ2-5, the complete variable domain reads GAGVSQTPSNKVTEKGKYVELRCDPISGHTALYWYRQSLGQGPEFLIYFQGTGAADDSGLPNDRFFAVRPEGSVSTLKIQRTERGDSAVYLCASSLTHGLAGGETQYFGPGTRLLVL.